This TCR beta chain is from a study of blood T cells in healthy people across ages (dated by TCRdb to 2013 to 2016). For the wider study: In model experiments, roughly one uniquely barcoded TCR beta cDNA molecule per two T cells was captured by template switching. To track age-related changes in TCR beta repertoire diversity, the study relied on deep sequencing normalized with unique cDNA molecular identifiers. The donors were split into four age groups: young (average around 15 years), middle-aged (39), aged (more than 60) and long-lived (roughly 88). Donors of different ages were randomly distributed across sequencing lanes to avoid experimental bias. Two additional independent replicas of 1 million unique cDNA reads from the same blood draw were analyzed for two donors (one aged 18 to 29 and one aged 80 or older). Results and caveats for the whole study, not just this receptor: Observed TCR beta diversity correlated strongly with the percentage of naive T cells measured by flow cytometry. Compared with the aged group, the long-lived group had more naive CD4+ T cells, fewer expanded clones and increased TCR diversity, suggesting age selection. Bulk unsorted PBMC profiling prevented conclusive comparison of naive and antigen-experienced compartments. Estimates of total diversity based on one million sequenced T cells were considered lower bounds and underestimates. Because the CMV infection status of the donors was unknown, age-related changes in expanded clonotypes may potentially have been confounded. Observed TCR beta diversity per million T cells fell roughly linearly with age, and a significant reduction was already apparent by age roughly 40.

CDR1 and CDR2 were assigned from the germline V gene (reference sequence) as DFQATT and SNEGSKA. The CDR3, from cysteine to phenylalanine, totals 13 residues. Kept here is only the CDR3 DNA, which spans 39 bases and is read in frame from base 1. V lost 5 bases and J lost 0 bases; the stretch between them is 10 bases long. Remarks on this clonotype: The antigen this receptor binds is unknown. The input lacks base qualities; no much larger clone sits a single base away.

The library was obtained by 5' RACE. Instrument used: Illumina HiSeq 2500. A second PCR of roughly 6 to 12 cycles was run with a J-beta primer mix and a sample-barcoded 5' primer. A template-switch 5' adaptor carrying 12 random nucleotides introduced a unique molecular identifier onto each TCR beta cDNA molecule. Each sample yielded at least 3 million CDR3-containing paired-end reads. All of the RNA was converted into first-strand cDNA using the Mint cDNA synthesis kit, with a TRBC-specific oligonucleotide serving as the primer. Following uracil-DNA glycosylase treatment, all cDNA underwent a first 18-cycle PCR with the universal primers M1SS and BC2_uni_R. On the authors' methods: For normalization, 1 million high-quality reads were randomly selected from each sample, with every read carrying a distinct molecular identifier. Instead of being binned into consensus sequences, reads that shared molecular identifiers were thrown out. MiTCR, with a Q25 quality threshold and the strictest error-elimination algorithm, was used for CDR3 identification, clonotype clustering and error correction. Lower-bound total TCR beta diversity was estimated with a nonparametric unseen species model using Euler transformation. TCRdb took the public reads, trimmed them with fastp at Q25, ran MiXCR for clone calling and kept in-frame beta chains. Entries are consolidated by CDR3 protein sequence, retaining the most common genes and DNA. TCRdb's processing, not the authors', yielded these V and J calls. Across this sample there are approximately 600,000 distinct CDR3 sequences, with about 53% seen only once. Roughly 34% of the sample is taken by the ten largest.

Systemically healthy Caucasian individuals from Russia, about 38 in total and aged about 6 to 95 years, were included as donors. Each donor gave ten milliliters of peripheral blood, collected into EDTA-treated Vacutainer tubes. PBMCs were isolated by Ficoll-Paque density-gradient centrifugation, with at least 6 million obtained per sample. Trizol reagent was used to extract total RNA from the PBMCs, yielding at least 5.5 micrograms per sample. For every donor, flow cytometry on a PBMC aliquot measured the percentage of naive CD45RAhigh/CD27high T cells. The specimen was blood. The TCR comes from a man aged 60-69 years in good health. The rearranged chain carries TRBV20-1 and TRBJ1-2; a tentative D call is TRBD1 (6 bases match). The encoded CDR3 is CSAGDNSNYGYTF. The DNA reads as follows: TGCAGTGCTGGGGACAATTCTAACTATGGCTACACCTTC.